These 18 T cell receptor beta chains share one sample of origin, sequenced in a study of Graves' ophthalmopathy and Graves' hyperthyroidism. Scientists amplified the TCR beta CDR3 regions from RNA transcripts. An opening RT-PCR round employed HTBI primers and preceded a second-round multiplex PCR. TCRdb reprocessed the multiplex PCR reads with MiXCR, giving one entry per CDR3 protein. The data show roughly 410,000 distinct CDR3 sequences, over 15% seen once. The source material was peripheral blood. The source of these receptors is a young woman with stable Graves' hyperthyroidism.

This clonotype was detected many times. J is TRBJ1-1 and V is TRBV20-1; D remains ambiguous. The CDR3 has 11 amino acids. CDR1 is DFQATT, CDR2 SNEGSKA, per germline (reference sequence). V lost 4 bases to trimming and J lost 4 bases, with 7 bases between them. CDR3 residues: CSATGSTEAFF. The CDR3 DNA reads TGCAGTGCTACTGGGAGCACTGAAGCTTTCTTT.

Ten or more counts support this clonotype. This CDR3 is CASSLEILGQNSGNTIYF. The CDR3 coding sequence is TGTGCCAGCAGCTTAGAAATCTTGGGACAGAACTCTGGAAACACCATATATTTT. The rearrangement joins TRBV11-2 to TRBJ1-3; TRBD1 aligns across 7 bases. The ends lost 0 bases at V and 0 bases at J; junction bases unmatched: 8. The V gene's germline CDR1 is SGHAT and CDR2 FQNNGV. The CDR3 has 18 residues.

This clonotype showed up many times. DNA of the CDR3: TGTGCCAGCAGTTTAAGGACAGCATGGGAATCACCCCTCCACTTT. Its protein product is CASSLRTAWESPLHF. This chain uses TRBV12-3 or TRBV12-4 with TRBJ1-6, with a tentative D call TRBD1 (6 bases). The CDR3 length is 15 residues. The V end was cut by 2 bases, the J end by 10 bases, with 15 bases between.

This clonotype was detected ten times or more. V gene TRBV7-8 combines with J gene TRBJ1-6; TRBD1 is a possible D gene (5 bases). The CDR3 sequence is 17 residues long. V lost 2 bases and J 8 bases, leaving 19 bases between the germline ends. In germline, CDR1 is SGHVS, CDR2 FQNEAQ. Written as DNA, the CDR3 is TGTGCCAGCAGCTTATTGGGCCGCCAGGGTCCGGATTCACCCCTCCACTTT. Residues: CASSLLGRQGPDSPLHF.

This rearrangement joins TRBV6-2 or TRBV6-3 to TRBJ1-1; 9 bases align to TRBD1. CDR1 is MNHEY and CDR2 is SVGEGT in the germline V gene. The CDR3 spans 14 residues. Unmatched junction bases numbered 6, after V lost 5 bases and J lost 5 bases. CDR3 sequence: CASSPGQGWTEAFF. The CDR3 bases are TGTGCCAGCAGTCCCGGACAGGGGTGGACTGAAGCTTTCTTT.

This clonotype came up many times. The V and J genes are TRBV28 and TRBJ1-1; a weak D match, TRBD1 (6 bases). Trimming took off 6 bases at V and 11 bases at J, with 25 bases between the two ends. This CDR3 is 15 amino acids long. Germline-derived CDR1 and CDR2 are MDHEN and SYDVKM. The CDR3 region has the DNA TGTGCCAGCAGCCCCGGTGGCAGGGCACCGAGGGGGGCTTTCTTT. As protein: CASSPGGRAPRGAFF. The full variable domain, in which reference TRBV28 and TRBJ1-1 provide the parts outside the CDR3, is DVKVTQSSRYLVKRTGEKVFLECVQDMDHENMFWYRQDPGLGLRLIYFSYDVKMKEKGDIPEGYSVSREKKERFSLILESASTNQTSMYLCASSPGGRAPRGAFFGQGTRLTVV.

The chain uses TRBV6-1 and TRBJ2-7, with 7 bases aligning to TRBD1. J lost 2 bases, V lost 6 bases, and 7 bases had no gene match. Germline V CDR1 and CDR2: MNHNS, SASEGT. The CDR3 spans 14 residues. The CDR3 DNA is TGTGCCAGCAGAGCCACCGGGACAGCCTACGAGCAGTACTTC. Protein: CASRATGTAYEQYF.

This clonotype was counted at least ten times. This sequence joins TRBV19 and TRBJ1-1; D not certain. CDR1 is LNHDA and CDR2 is SQIVND in the germline V gene (reference sequence). The CDR3 is 18 residues long. V dropped 3 bases and J dropped 0 bases, with 20 bases sitting between them. Here the CDR3 reads CASSMRRQSSRMNTEAFF. The CDR3, as DNA: TGTGCCAGTAGTATGCGGAGGCAGTCCTCCCGTATGAACACTGAAGCTTTCTTT.

This clonotype showed up many times. At one end, the junction sequence differs from germline, possibly due to a read error. V usage is TRBV12-3 or TRBV12-4 and J usage is TRBJ2-7; 11 nucleotides agree with TRBD2. The CDR3 has 14 amino acids. The CDR3 loop reads CASSVAGGAHEQYF. CDR3 in DNA: TGTGCCAGCAGTGTAGCGGGGGGGGCCCACGAGCAGTACTTC.

There are many counts of this clonotype. The genes are TRBV19 and TRBJ1-5; TRBD1 is a possible D gene (5 bases). V was trimmed by 7 bases and J by 7 bases, leaving 23 bases between them. In germline, CDR1 is LNHDA, CDR2 SQIVND (reference sequence). The CDR3 sequence is 16 residues long. CDR3 sequence (DNA): TGTGCCAGTAACACCCCAATTGGGAGGGGTATGCAGCCCCAGCATTTT. This gives the protein CASNTPIGRGMQPQHF. Complete variable domain (other parts from reference TRBV19 and TRBJ1-5): DGGITQSPKYLFRKEGQNVTLSCEQNLNHDAMYWYRQDPGQGLRLIYYSQIVNDFQKGDIAEGYSVSREKKESFPLTVTSAQKNPTAFYLCASNTPIGRGMQPQHFGDGTRLSIL.

This clonotype was observed at least ten times. V is TRBV27 and J is TRBJ2-2, with D possibly called TRBD1 or TRBD2 (5 bases each). There are 14 residues in the CDR3. Germline V gives CDR1 MNHEY, CDR2 SMNVEV (reference sequence). Trimming removed 3 bases from V and 7 bases from J, with 12 bases in between. Here the CDR3 DNA reads TGTGCCAGCAGTTTGTCCGGGGCCGGCGGGGAGCTGTTTTTT. Translating it yields CASSLSGAGGELFF.

This clonotype has at least ten counts. A much larger clone differs from this one at a single base, so this may be a read error. This likely comes from a read error, as the CDR3 has no conserved phenylalanine or tryptophan at its end. V is TRBV12-3 or TRBV12-4 and J is TRBJ1-1; 9 positions agree with TRBD1. The CDR3 covers 16 residues. V lost 7 bases, J lost 1 base, and 10 bases stayed unmatched. CDR3 bases: TGTGCCAGCAACCATGGACAGGGGCCAGCGAACACTGAAGCTTTCTCT. It encodes CASNHGQGPANTEAFS.

This clonotype was picked up many times. This CDR3 reads CASSLERGRNTEAFF. DNA for the CDR3: TGTGCCAGCAGCTTAGAAAGGGGGAGGAACACTGAAGCTTTCTTT. The rearrangement links TRBV11-2 to TRBJ1-1, with a possible D match to TRBD1 (6 bases). Germline V gene data show CDR1 as SGHAT and CDR2 as FQNNGV. Deletions cut 0 bases from V and 1 base from J, with 9 bases between. This CDR3 has 15 amino acids.

This chain joins TRBV6-1 and TRBJ1-2; D not resolved. Trimming pared 6 bases from V and 2 bases from J, leaving 10 bases between. The CDR3 consists of 13 residues. The germline gives CDR1 MNHNS, CDR2 SASEGT. The CDR3 DNA reads TGTGCCAGCAGAGTCGGACGGAACTATGGCTACACCTTC. Amino acids: CASRVGRNYGYTF.

This clonotype was counted at least ten times. The chain uses TRBV6-5 and TRBJ1-5, with 9 bases identical to TRBD1. Germline CDR1 MNHEY, CDR2 SVGAGI. Trimming removed 6 bases from V and 6 bases from J; junction bases left unmatched: 15. The CDR3 has 17 residues. CDR3 loop: CASSTWAGTGHPQPQHF. Written as DNA, the CDR3 is TGTGCCAGCAGCACTTGGGCCGGGACAGGGCATCCTCAGCCCCAGCATTTT.

The chain uses TRBV19 and TRBJ2-7; D may match TRBD1 or TRBD2 (5 bases each). The ends were cut back, 5 bases at V and 5 bases at J, with 10 bases in the middle. The CDR3 is made up of 12 amino acids. Germline values: CDR1 LNHDA, CDR2 SQIVND (reference sequence). CDR3 coding DNA: TGTGCCAGTAGTTACGGGGCCCACGAGCAGTACTTC. Encoded protein: CASSYGAHEQYF. Full variable domain (remainder filled in from reference TRBV19 and TRBJ2-7): DGGITQSPKYLFRKEGQNVTLSCEQNLNHDAMYWYRQDPGQGLRLIYYSQIVNDFQKGDIAEGYSVSREKKESFPLTVTSAQKNPTAFYLCASSYGAHEQYFGPGTRLTVT.

This clonotype was seen only a few times. The CDR3: CASSVGGPYEQYF. CDR3 bases: TGTGCCAGCAGCGTTGGGGGACCCTACGAGCAGTACTTC. V gene TRBV5-8 combines with J gene TRBJ2-7; either TRBD1 or TRBD2 may supply D (5 bases each). The V and J ends lost 4 bases and 2 bases respectively, with 10 bases between them. This CDR3 is 13 amino acids long. Germline V gives CDR1 SGHTS, CDR2 YDEGEE.

This clonotype came up many times. This CDR3 is CASSHPQQVDQPQHF. CDR3 bases: TGTGCCAGCAGTCACCCTCAGCAGGTCGATCAGCCCCAGCATTTT. The chain carries TRBV6-2 or TRBV6-3 and TRBJ1-5, with D hard to call. Trimming removed 5 bases at V and 5 bases at J, with 16 bases between. The CDR3 consists of 15 residues. Germline lookup yields CDR1 MNHEY and CDR2 SVGEGT.